This T cell receptor beta chain was captured by sequencing in a study of T cells in Graves' hyperthyroidism and ophthalmopathy. TCR beta CDR3 region amplification was performed from RNA transcripts. TCR CDR3 regions were first amplified by RT-PCR with HTBI primers. TCRdb independently ran MiXCR on the multiplex PCR reads; one entry per CDR3 protein. The repertoire consists of a few hundred thousand distinct CDR3 sequences, with approximately 21% occurring once and the leading ten covering under 65%. Findings and caveats of the study: In validation, the model predicted ophthalmopathy. These predictions came a median about 6.2 months before onset. Most thyroid-expanded clonotypes above 0.001 were also found in blood.

This clonotype has a count of ten or more. Its antigen is not identified. Criteria for exclusion of patients were uncontrolled infection, other autoimmune disease, pregnancy or lactation. Sequenced input: blood. This sequence originates from a young man with Graves' ophthalmopathy.

The CDR3 DNA reads TGTGCCAGCAGCTCCTCGGGAGACAGGGTATGGCAGCCCCAGCATTTT. Protein: CASSSSGDRVWQPQHF. The genes are TRBV7-9 and TRBJ1-5; 7 bases map to TRBD1. The CDR3 is 16 amino acids. Per germline, CDR1 SEHNR and CDR2 FQNEAQ (reference sequence). The junction had 13 bases not matched to a gene; V was cut back by 4 bases and J by 7 bases.